These T cell receptor beta chains were read from a single sample in a study of T cells after somatic rescue of genetic block. Sequencing used immunoSEQ multiplex PCR; TCRdb keeps in-frame clones, though not all of them. The sample lists some 10,000 clones, 78% seen once, with just over 8% in the top ten. Sequencing was carried out using peripheral blood mononuclear cells (PBMCs). Every receptor here comes from a boy between 10 and 17 years old. Both conserved end residues are part of each CDR3. D genes are given only for firm matches. Expanded clones get a size class; other rows say once, few or many, or leave the size out.

D: NA; V: TRBV29-1; J: TRBJ2-1; size: few; DNA: TGCAGCGTATGGGACGGGTTCAATGAGCAGTTCTTC; CDR3: CSVWDGFNEQFF
D: TRBD2; V: TRBV11-3; J: TRBJ2-5; size: few; DNA: TGTGCCAGCAGGCTAGCGGGCGAGACCCAGTACTTC; CDR3: CASRLAGETQYF
D: NA; V: TRBV4-2; J: TRBJ2-7; size: NA; DNA: TGTGCCAGCAGCCAAGGAGGACGGGGGTTCGACGAGCAGTACTTC; CDR3: CASSQGGRGFDEQYF
D: NA; V: TRBV6-1; J: TRBJ2-6; size: NA; DNA: TGTGCCAGCAGTGTGTTTTCGGAATGTACAAAGTCGGGCCAACTCCTGACTTTC; CDR3: CASSVFSECTKSGQLLTF
D: NA; V: TRBV19; J: TRBJ1-1; size: NA; DNA: TGTGCCAGTAAGGCTGGGGTGAACACTGAAGCTTTCTTT; CDR3: CASKAGVNTEAFF
D: TRBD2; V: TRBV7-3; J: TRBJ2-1; size: once; DNA: TGTGCCAGCAGCTTGGGTAACGGGGGGGCCGTCAATGAGCAGTTCTTC; CDR3: CASSLGNGGAVNEQFF
D: NA; V: TRBV5-6; J: TRBJ2-1; size: NA; DNA: TGTGCCAGCAGCGGGTGGGGCAAGGTGGTCTTC; CDR3: CASSGWGKVVF
D: NA; V: TRBV4-3; J: TRBJ1-4; size: NA; DNA: TGCGCCAGCAGCCAAGATCCCGTGGGGGGATGGGGTGAAAAACTGTTTTTT; CDR3: CASSQDPVGGWGEKLFF
D: TRBD2; V: TRBV7-2; J: TRBJ2-3; size: NA; DNA: TGTGCCAGCAGCTGGGGAGGGAAGACAGATACGCAGTATTTT; CDR3: CASSWGGKTDTQYF
D: TRBD1; V: TRBV6-6; J: TRBJ1-3; size: once; DNA: TGTGCCAGCAGTCCTTACAGGGGTGGAAACACCATATATTTT; CDR3: CASSPYRGGNTIYF
D: NA; V: TRBV7-2; J: TRBJ1-1; size: NA; DNA: TGTGCCAGCAGCTTAGCTCTGGATATCGGTGAAGCTTTCTTT; CDR3: CASSLALDIGEAFF
D: NA; V: TRBV7-6; J: TRBJ1-6; size: few; DNA: TGTGCCAGCAGCTCTAGACCGGGATCACCCCTCCACTTT; CDR3: CASSSRPGSPLHF
D: NA; V: TRBV7-2; J: TRBJ2-7; size: NA; DNA: TGTGCCAGCAGCTTCTCCTACGAGCAGTACTTC; CDR3: CASSFSYEQYF
D: TRBD2; V: TRBV10-2; J: TRBJ2-7; size: few; DNA: TGCGCCAGCAGGGGTAGCGGGAGGGCCGTGTACGAGCAGTACTTC; CDR3: CASRGSGRAVYEQYF
D: TRBD1; V: TRBV18; J: TRBJ1-1; size: NA; DNA: TGTGCCAGCTCACCATTACAGGGGCGGGGCACTGAAGCTTTCTTT; CDR3: CASSPLQGRGTEAFF
D: NA; V: TRBV6-1; J: TRBJ1-2; size: few; DNA: TGTGCCAGCAGCGACTTCGTCTTGGGCTATGGCTACACCTTC; CDR3: CASSDFVLGYGYTF
D: NA; V: TRBV7-9; J: TRBJ1-6; size: NA; DNA: TGTGCCAGCAGCTTAACCAGGGTTGGATCACCCCTCCACTTT; CDR3: CASSLTRVGSPLHF
D: NA; V: TRBV13; J: TRBJ2-7; size: NA; DNA: TGTGCCAGCAGCTCCCGCGGGTTGGGTCCCTCCCCCTACGAGCAGTACTTC; CDR3: CASSSRGLGPSPYEQYF
D: TRBD1; V: TRBV27; J: TRBJ1-1; size: NA; DNA: TGTGCCAGCAGTTTCTGGTCGACAGGGCACACTGAAGCTTTCTTT; CDR3: CASSFWSTGHTEAFF
D: NA; V: TRBV13; J: TRBJ2-7; size: few; DNA: TGTGCCAGCAGCTACTCCGGGGTCCGGCACGAGCAGTACTTC; CDR3: CASSYSGVRHEQYF
D: NA; V: TRBV2; J: TRBJ2-5; size: once; DNA: TGTGCCAGCAGTGAAGCTAGCGGCGCTAAAGAGACCCAGTACTTC; CDR3: CASSEASGAKETQYF
D: TRBD1; V: TRBV5-8; J: TRBJ2-7; size: few; DNA: TGTGCCAGCTACGAGACAGGGCCCCACGAGCAGTACTTC; CDR3: CASYETGPHEQYF
D: NA; V: TRBV7-2; J: TRBJ2-3; size: NA; DNA: TGTGCCAGCAGCTTAAGTTACCCAGATACGCAGTATTTT; CDR3: CASSLSYPDTQYF
D: TRBD2; V: TRBV7-8; J: TRBJ2-1; size: NA; DNA: TGTGCCAGCAAGGCGGGAGTGGACAATGAGCAGTTCTTC; CDR3: CASKAGVDNEQFF
D: TRBD1; V: TRBV9; J: TRBJ2-1; size: NA; DNA: TGTGCCAGCAGCCGGGACAGCCTCTACAATGAGCAGTTCTTC; CDR3: CASSRDSLYNEQFF
D: NA; V: TRBV5-1; J: TRBJ2-5; size: NA; DNA: TGCGCCAGCAGCTTTGTAGGAGGAGAGACCCAGTACTTC; CDR3: CASSFVGGETQYF
D: NA; V: TRBV5-4; J: TRBJ2-6; size: NA; DNA: TGTGCCAGCAGATTGGGGGATCCTGGGGCCAACGTCCTGACTTTC; CDR3: CASRLGDPGANVLTF
D: NA; V: TRBV29-1; J: TRBJ2-5; size: once; DNA: TGCAGCGTAGGGGCACGGGAGACCCAGTACTTC; CDR3: CSVGARETQYF
D: TRBD1; V: TRBV18; J: TRBJ1-2; size: NA; DNA: TGTGCCAGCTCACCCCGGACAGGGAACTATGGCTACACCTTC; CDR3: CASSPRTGNYGYTF